This TCR beta chain was recovered during a study of CD8+CD57+ T cells in acquired aplastic anemia. Across the study: Isolated CD4+ and CD8+ cells, once sorted, yielded DNA averaging about 3 ug.

CDR3 length: 14 residues. CDR1 is LNHDA, CDR2 SQIVND, per germline (reference sequence). V lost 3 bases, J lost 2 bases, and 11 bases lay in between. TCR beta VDJ combinations and CDR3 sequences were profiled from genomic DNA. One entry per CDR3 protein, called by TCRdb with MiXCR from the reads. Of about 160,000 distinct CDR3 sequences in the sample, around 40% were seen once. Sequenced input: sorted CD4+, CD8+, or CD8+CD57+ T cells (not recorded which) from PBMCs. The J gene is TRBJ2-7, the V gene TRBV19; D gene unclear. The receptor's source is a human donor in good health. CDR3 DNA sequence: TGTGCCAGTAGTATGGTAGTTGAGCCCTACGAGCAGTACTTC. It translates to CASSMVVEPYEQYF.